This TCR beta chain was sequenced in a study of shared clonotypes between healthy human individuals. Naive-designated CD8 cells lacked CD45RO, were positively enriched for CCR7, and omitted terminally differentiated effector memory CD45RA+ cells. Every contributor of samples was a Caucasian grown-up residing in Nashville, Tennessee. V dropped 6 bases and J dropped 7 bases, with 16 bases sitting between them. CDR3 length: 14 residues. The V gene's germline CDR1 is MNHEY and CDR2 SMNVEV (reference sequence). The method was immunoSEQ multiplex PCR; TCRdb's version includes in-frame clones alone and lacks a portion of them. The table shows about 2.1 million clones, with 85% to 95% occurring only once.

The genes are TRBV27 and TRBJ1-5; D is uncertain. The sequenced sample consisted of naive CD8+ T cells from PBMCs. The TCR comes from a man between 18 and 35 years old in good health. Some clones in this sample may be carry-over from other donors' samples. In nucleotides, the CDR3 is TGTGCCAGCAGCCCTTCGGAGGTGGTGCAGCCCCAGCATTTT. Translated: CASSPSEVVQPQHF.